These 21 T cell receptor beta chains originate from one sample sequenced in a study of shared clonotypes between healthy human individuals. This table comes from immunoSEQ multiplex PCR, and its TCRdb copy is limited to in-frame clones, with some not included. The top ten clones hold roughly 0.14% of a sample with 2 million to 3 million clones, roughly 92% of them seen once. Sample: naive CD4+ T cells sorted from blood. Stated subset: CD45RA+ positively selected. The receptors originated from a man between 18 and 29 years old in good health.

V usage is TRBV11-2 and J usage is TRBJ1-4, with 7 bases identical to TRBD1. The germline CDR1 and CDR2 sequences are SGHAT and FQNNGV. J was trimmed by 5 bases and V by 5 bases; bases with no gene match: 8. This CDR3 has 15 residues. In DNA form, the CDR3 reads TGTGCCAGCAGCAGGGGACAGTATGAAAATGAAAAACTGTTTTTT. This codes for CASSRGQYENEKLFF.

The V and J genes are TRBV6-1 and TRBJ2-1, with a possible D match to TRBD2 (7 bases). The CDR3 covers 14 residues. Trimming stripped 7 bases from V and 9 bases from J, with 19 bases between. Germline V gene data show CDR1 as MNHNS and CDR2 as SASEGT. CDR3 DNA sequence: TGTGCCAGCAAGAAAGTATGGGGGGGCGCTGAGCAGTTCTTC. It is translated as CASKKVWGGAEQFF.

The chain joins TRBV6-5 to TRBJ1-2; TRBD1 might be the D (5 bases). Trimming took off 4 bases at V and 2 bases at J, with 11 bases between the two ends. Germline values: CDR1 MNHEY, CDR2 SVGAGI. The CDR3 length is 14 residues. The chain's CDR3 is CASSFRGTNYGYTF. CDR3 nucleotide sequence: TGTGCCAGCAGTTTTCGAGGGACCAACTATGGCTACACCTTC.

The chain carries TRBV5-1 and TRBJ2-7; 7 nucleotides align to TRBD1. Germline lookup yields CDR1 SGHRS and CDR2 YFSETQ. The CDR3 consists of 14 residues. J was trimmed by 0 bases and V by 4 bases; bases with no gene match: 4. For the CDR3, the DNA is TGCGCCAGCAGCCGGGACAGTATCTCCTACGAGCAGTACTTC. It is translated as CASSRDSISYEQYF.

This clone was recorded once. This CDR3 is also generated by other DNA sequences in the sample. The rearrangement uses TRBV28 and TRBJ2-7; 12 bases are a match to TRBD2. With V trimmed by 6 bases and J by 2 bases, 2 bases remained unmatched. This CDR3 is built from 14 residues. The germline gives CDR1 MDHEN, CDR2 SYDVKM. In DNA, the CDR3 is TGTGCCAGCAGCCTAGCGGGAGGGCCCTACGAGCAGTACTTC. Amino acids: CASSLAGGPYEQYF.

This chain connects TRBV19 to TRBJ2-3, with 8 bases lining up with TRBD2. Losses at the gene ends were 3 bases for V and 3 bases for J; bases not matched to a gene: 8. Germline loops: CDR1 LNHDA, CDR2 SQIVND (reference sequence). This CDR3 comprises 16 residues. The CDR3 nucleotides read TGTGCCAGTAGTATTCGGTCGGGGGGGTTAACAGATACGCAGTATTTT. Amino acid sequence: CASSIRSGGLTDTQYF. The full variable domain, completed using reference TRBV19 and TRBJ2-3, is DGGITQSPKYLFRKEGQNVTLSCEQNLNHDAMYWYRQDPGQGLRLIYYSQIVNDFQKGDIAEGYSVSREKKESFPLTVTSAQKNPTAFYLCASSIRSGGLTDTQYFGPGTRLTVL.

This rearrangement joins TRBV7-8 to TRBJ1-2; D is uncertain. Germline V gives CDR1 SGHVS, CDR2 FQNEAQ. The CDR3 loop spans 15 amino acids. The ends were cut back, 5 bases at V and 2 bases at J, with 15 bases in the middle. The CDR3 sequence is CASSPREGPNYGYTF. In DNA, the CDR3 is TGTGCCAGCAGCCCCAGAGAAGGCCCCAACTATGGCTACACCTTC.

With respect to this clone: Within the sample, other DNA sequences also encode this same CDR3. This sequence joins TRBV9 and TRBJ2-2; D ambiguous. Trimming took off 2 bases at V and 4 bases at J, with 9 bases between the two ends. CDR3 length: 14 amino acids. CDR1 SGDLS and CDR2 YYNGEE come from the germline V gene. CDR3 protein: CASSVGPSTGELFF. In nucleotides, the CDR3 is TGTGCCAGCAGCGTCGGTCCCTCCACCGGGGAGCTGTTTTTT.

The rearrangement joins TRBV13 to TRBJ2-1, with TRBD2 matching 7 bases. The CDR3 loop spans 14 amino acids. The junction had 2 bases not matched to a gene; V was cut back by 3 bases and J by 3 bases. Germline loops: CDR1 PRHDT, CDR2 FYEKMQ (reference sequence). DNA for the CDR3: TGTGCCAGCAGCTTGAGGACTAGCTACAATGAGCAGTTCTTC. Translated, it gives CASSLRTSYNEQFF.

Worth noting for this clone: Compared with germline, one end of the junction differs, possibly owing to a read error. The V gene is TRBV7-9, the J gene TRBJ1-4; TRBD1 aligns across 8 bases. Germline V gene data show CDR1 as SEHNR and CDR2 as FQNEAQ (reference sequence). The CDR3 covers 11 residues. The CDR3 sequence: CASTAGQGFFF. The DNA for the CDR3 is TGTGCCAGCACCGCCGGACAGGGTTTTTTCTTT.

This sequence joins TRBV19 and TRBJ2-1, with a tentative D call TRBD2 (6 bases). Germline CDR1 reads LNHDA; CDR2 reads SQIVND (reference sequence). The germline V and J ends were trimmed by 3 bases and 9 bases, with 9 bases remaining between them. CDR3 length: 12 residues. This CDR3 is CASSIGGSEQFF. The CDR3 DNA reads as TGTGCCAGTAGTATTGGAGGGAGTGAGCAGTTCTTC.

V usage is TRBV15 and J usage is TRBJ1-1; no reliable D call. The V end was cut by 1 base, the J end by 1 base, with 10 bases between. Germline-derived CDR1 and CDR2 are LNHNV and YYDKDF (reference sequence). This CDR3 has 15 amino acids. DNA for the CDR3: TGTGCCACCAGCAGAGGGGCGTGGGGGAACACTGAAGCTTTCTTT. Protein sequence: CATSRGAWGNTEAFF.

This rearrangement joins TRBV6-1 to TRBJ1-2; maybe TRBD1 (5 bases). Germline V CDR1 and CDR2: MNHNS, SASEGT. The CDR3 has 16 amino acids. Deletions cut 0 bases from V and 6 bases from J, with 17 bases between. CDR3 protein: CASSEALGDGRDGYTF. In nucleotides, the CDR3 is TGTGCCAGCAGTGAAGCGCTTGGGGACGGGAGGGATGGCTACACCTTC.

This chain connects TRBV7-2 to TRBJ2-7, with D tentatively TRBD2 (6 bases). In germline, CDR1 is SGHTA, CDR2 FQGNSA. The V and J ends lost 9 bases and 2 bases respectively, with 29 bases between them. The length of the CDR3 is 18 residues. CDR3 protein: CASTLGPPLAALAYEQYF. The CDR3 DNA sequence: TGTGCCAGTACGCTTGGCCCCCCATTAGCGGCCCTCGCCTACGAGCAGTACTTC. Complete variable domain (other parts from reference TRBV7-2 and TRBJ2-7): GAGVSQSPSNKVTEKGKDVELRCDPISGHTALYWYRQSLGQGLEFLIYFQGNSAPDKSGLPSDRFSAERTGGSVSTLTIQRTQQEDSAVYLCASTLGPPLAALAYEQYFGPGTRLTVT.

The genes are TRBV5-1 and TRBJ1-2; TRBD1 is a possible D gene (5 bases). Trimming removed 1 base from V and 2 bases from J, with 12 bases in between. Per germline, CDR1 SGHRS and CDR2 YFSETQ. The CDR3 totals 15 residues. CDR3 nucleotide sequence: TGCGCCAGCAGCTTGTCCGGGACGGCGAACTATGGCTACACCTTC. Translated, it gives CASSLSGTANYGYTF. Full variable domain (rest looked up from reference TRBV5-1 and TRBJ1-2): KAGVTQTPRYLIKTRGQQVTLSCSPISGHRSVSWYQQTPGQGLQFLFEYFSETQRNKGNFPGRFSGRQFSNSRSEMNVSTLELGDSALYLCASSLSGTANYGYTFGSGTRLTVV.

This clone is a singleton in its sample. The CDR3 region has the DNA TGTGCCAGCAGTTACGACGGACAGGGGTACAATGAGCAGTTCTTC. Translation: CASSYDGQGYNEQFF. This chain connects TRBV6-6 to TRBJ2-1, with 9 bases fitting TRBD1. This CDR3 has 15 amino acids. J was trimmed by 4 bases and V by 2 bases; bases with no gene match: 3. Germline CDR1 and CDR2: MNHNY and SVGAGI (reference sequence).

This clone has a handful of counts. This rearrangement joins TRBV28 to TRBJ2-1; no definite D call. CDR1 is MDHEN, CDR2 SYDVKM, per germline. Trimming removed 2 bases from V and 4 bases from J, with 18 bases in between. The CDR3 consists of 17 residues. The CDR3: CASSLPPVGEPYNEQFF. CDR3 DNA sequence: TGTGCCAGCAGTTTACCGCCTGTTGGGGAACCTTACAATGAGCAGTTCTTC.

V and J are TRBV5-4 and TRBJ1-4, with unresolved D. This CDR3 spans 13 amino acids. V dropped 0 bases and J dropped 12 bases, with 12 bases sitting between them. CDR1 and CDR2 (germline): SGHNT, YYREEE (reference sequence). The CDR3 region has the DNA TGTGCCAGCAGCTTGGAGGGAGGTTTGGAACTGTTTTTT. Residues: CASSLEGGLELFF.

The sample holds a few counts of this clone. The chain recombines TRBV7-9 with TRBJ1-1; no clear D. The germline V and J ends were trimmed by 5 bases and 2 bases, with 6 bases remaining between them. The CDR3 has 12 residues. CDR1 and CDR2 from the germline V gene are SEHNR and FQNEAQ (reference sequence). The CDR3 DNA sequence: TGTGCCAGCAGCCAGGACAACACTGAAGCTTTCTTT. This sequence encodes CASSQDNTEAFF. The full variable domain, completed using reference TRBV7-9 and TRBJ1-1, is DTGVSQNPRHKITKRGQNVTFRCDPISEHNRLYWYRQTLGQGPEFLTYFQNEAQLEKSRLLSDRFSAERPKGSFSTLEIQRTEQGDSAMYLCASSQDNTEAFFGQGTRLTVV.

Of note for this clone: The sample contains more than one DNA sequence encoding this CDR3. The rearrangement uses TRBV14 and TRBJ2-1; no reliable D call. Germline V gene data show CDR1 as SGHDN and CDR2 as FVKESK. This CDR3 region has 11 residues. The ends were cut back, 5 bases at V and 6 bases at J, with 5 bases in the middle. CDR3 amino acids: CASSLVNEQFF. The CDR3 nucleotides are TGTGCCAGCAGCTTGGTCAATGAGCAGTTCTTC.

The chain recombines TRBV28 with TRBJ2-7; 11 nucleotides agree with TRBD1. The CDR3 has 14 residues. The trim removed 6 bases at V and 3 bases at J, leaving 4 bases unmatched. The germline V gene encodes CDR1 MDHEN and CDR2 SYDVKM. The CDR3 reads CASRTGQGGYEQYF. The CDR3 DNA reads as TGTGCCAGCAGAACGGGACAGGGGGGCTACGAGCAGTACTTC.